This record covers a single TCR beta chain. These data come from a study of blood T cell repertoires in COVID-19. Overall study context: T cells, B-cell-depleted T cells, or PBMCs supplied cDNA or gDNA.

CDR3 length: 13 amino acids. Trimming took 0 bases from V and 5 from J, leaving 8 bases between them. Germline loops: CDR1 KGHSH, CDR2 LQKENI. Original data processing: Amplifying reference gene primers gave estimates of nucleated cell counts. Produced via immunoSEQ multiplex PCR; TCRdb's table is partial and in-frame only. The DNA was the basis for D and trimming; V, J and clone size are from that table. This sample has tens of thousands of clones, with around 89% found just once. Sequenced material: peripheral blood. The clonotype comes from a woman of 80 years or more with active COVID-19. The rearrangement links TRBV18 to TRBJ2-7; D gene uncertain. The CDR3 nucleotides are TGTGCCAGCTCACCACCGAGCCGCGACGAGCAGTACTTC. Translation: CASSPPSRDEQYF.